This is a list of T cell receptor beta chains from one sample in a study of a mutant IDH1 vaccine in newly diagnosed glioma. Sequencing used immunoSEQ multiplex PCR; TCRdb keeps in-frame clones, though not all of them. The sample yields 100,000 to 150,000 clones, around three quarters seen once. For these receptors, no antigen is known. This specimen consisted of PBMCs, obtained from a glioma patient whose treatment included an IDH1 peptide vaccine. All receptors derive from a man aged 40-55 years with glioma. Each CDR3 is given with its conserved first and last residue. The order of the fields is D gene, J gene, V gene, clone size, CDR3 protein, CDR3 DNA. D genes are given only for firm matches. Clone size appears in some rows only: once, few, many, or a class for an expanded clone.

>-|TRBJ1-3|TRBV2|once
CASSAGFSGNTIYF
TGTGCCAGCAGTGCAGGGTTCTCTGGAAACACCATATATTTT
>TRBD2|TRBJ2-3|TRBV7-9|-
CASSLGAGGAKDTQYF
TGTGCCAGCAGCTTAGGAGCGGGAGGGGCAAAAGATACGCAGTATTTT
>-|TRBJ2-3|TRBV18|few
CASSTASDPDTQYF
TGTGCCAGCTCAACTGCTAGCGACCCAGATACGCAGTATTTT
>-|TRBJ1-2|TRBV10-1|-
CASLSQAPNYGYTF
TGCGCCAGCCTCTCACAGGCCCCCAACTATGGCTACACCTTC
>TRBD1|TRBJ2-2|TRBV19|-
CASSPLDRAGGELFF
TGTGCCAGTAGCCCCTTGGACAGGGCGGGCGGGGAGCTGTTTTTT
>-|TRBJ2-3|TRBV5-1|-
CASSLESGPDTQYF
TGCGCCAGCAGCTTGGAGAGCGGACCAGATACGCAGTATTTT
>TRBD1|TRBJ1-2|TRBV19|-
CASSPQARDRKVYGYTF
TGTGCCAGTAGTCCTCAAGCCCGGGACAGGAAGGTATATGGCTACACCTTC
>-|TRBJ2-1|TRBV11-1|few
CASSLGGNRNEQFF
TGTGCCAGCAGCTTAGGAGGGAATAGAAATGAGCAGTTCTTC
>TRBD2|TRBJ2-3|TRBV15|-
CATSRPSGTSDTDTQYF
TGTGCCACCAGCAGACCATCCGGGACTAGCGACACAGATACGCAGTATTTT
>TRBD2|TRBJ2-4|TRBV7-8|-
CASSRGTSASTLAKNIQYF
TGTGCCAGCAGTCGAGGGACTAGCGCGAGTACCCTAGCCAAAAACATTCAGTACTTC
>-|TRBJ2-7|TRBV27|-
CASQGSASYEQYF
TGTGCCAGTCAGGGCTCGGCATCCTACGAGCAGTACTTC
>TRBD1|TRBJ2-1|TRBV7-2|-
CASSRDRVSGVSEQFF
TGTGCCAGCAGCAGGGACAGGGTGTCGGGGGTAAGTGAGCAGTTCTTC
>-|TRBJ2-1|TRBV18|-
CASSPRREAYNEQFF
TGTGCCAGCTCACCTCGCAGGGAGGCCTACAATGAGCAGTTCTTC
>-|TRBJ2-7|TRBV7-9|-
CASSLDWPGAYEQYF
TGTGCCAGCAGCTTAGATTGGCCTGGGGCCTACGAGCAGTACTTC
>-|TRBJ2-3|TRBV6-4|-
CASSRTSEDTQYF
TGTGCCAGCAGTCGGACATCTGAAGATACGCAGTATTTT